Shown below are 18 T cell receptor beta chains from a single sample sequenced in a study of T cell responses to AZD1222 COVID-19 vaccine. Here immunoSEQ multiplex PCR was the method, and the copy in TCRdb shows in-frame clones only, minus some. The profile shows roughly 190,000 clones, more than 85% of them singletons. This sample comprised peripheral blood, obtained on day 0 of AZD1222 vaccination. The receptor set was obtained from an adult in good health.

The chain carries TRBV6-5 and TRBJ1-2, with TRBD1 identical over 9 bases. Trimming at V came to 2 bases and at J to 5 bases, leaving 6 bases not matched to a gene. The germline V gene encodes CDR1 MNHEY and CDR2 SVGAGI. CDR3 length: 15 residues. CDR3 protein: CASSYTGQGLYGYTF. The CDR3 DNA reads as TGTGCCAGCAGTTACACTGGACAGGGGTTGTATGGCTACACCTTC.

The rearrangement links TRBV7-9 to TRBJ1-5; D remains unclear. Looked up from germline, CDR1 is SEHNR and CDR2 is FQNEAQ (reference sequence). V lost 1 base and J 0 bases, leaving 19 bases between the germline ends. CDR3 length equals 19 residues. CDR3 in amino acids: CASSLGPGRRDNSNQPQHF. The CDR3 DNA reads as TGTGCCAGCAGCTTAGGGCCCGGGAGGAGGGATAATAGCAATCAGCCCCAGCATTTT.

This clone was observed a handful of times. The rearrangement uses TRBV6-4 and TRBJ1-4, with TRBD1 matching over 8 bases. This CDR3 contains 14 residues. Germline lookup yields CDR1 MRHNA and CDR2 SNTAGT. Losses at the gene ends were 5 bases for V and 5 bases for J; bases not matched to a gene: 4. Here the CDR3 DNA reads TGTGCCAGCAGTTCAAGGACAGGGAATGAAAAACTGTTTTTT. Amino acid sequence: CASSSRTGNEKLFF.

This chain joins TRBV6-2 or TRBV6-3 and TRBJ2-7, with 9 bases aligning to TRBD2. This CDR3 contains 18 residues. CDR1 MNHEY and CDR2 SVGEGT come from the germline V gene. With V trimmed by 0 bases and J by 2 bases, 11 bases remained unmatched. CDR3 amino acids: CASSYSLYSGSWAYEQYF. The CDR3 DNA reads TGTGCCAGCAGTTACTCGCTTTATAGCGGGAGTTGGGCCTACGAGCAGTACTTC.

The chain is built from TRBV5-1 and TRBJ1-2, with 7 nucleotides matching TRBD1. The V gene end was trimmed by 5 bases and the J gene end by 8 bases; junction bases not matched to a gene: 6. Germline CDR1 reads SGHRS; CDR2 reads YFSETQ. This CDR3 has 12 residues. CDR3 nucleotides: TGCGCCAGCAGACGAACAGGGGACGGCTACACCTTC. This codes for CASRRTGDGYTF.

Here the CDR3 reads CASNTPNRGQETQYF. The CDR3 nucleotides are TGTGCCAGTAACACCCCGAACAGGGGGCAAGAGACCCAGTACTTC. The chain joins TRBV19 to TRBJ2-5; 8 bases match TRBD1. V gave up 7 bases and J gave up 2 bases; unmatched junction bases: 9. The CDR3 length is 15 residues. CDR1 is LNHDA, CDR2 SQIVND, per germline (reference sequence).

The chain carries TRBV27 and TRBJ1-1; D ambiguous. The CDR3 sequence is 17 residues long. Germline V lookup: CDR1 MNHEY, CDR2 SMNVEV (reference sequence). The V end was cut by 0 bases, the J end by 0 bases, with 14 bases between. The CDR3 here is CASSLSEPRWMNTEAFF. The CDR3 coding sequence is TGTGCCAGCAGTTTATCTGAACCCCGGTGGATGAACACTGAAGCTTTCTTT.

V gene TRBV4-1 combines with J gene TRBJ1-1, with TRBD1 as a possible D gene (6 bases). Germline V gene lookup returns CDR1 MGHRA and CDR2 YSYEKL. V was pared by 2 bases and J by 4 bases, with 14 bases between. This CDR3 comprises 15 residues. In DNA, the CDR3 is TGCGCCAGCAGCCAATTTCCGGGGGCGCGCACTGAAGCTTTCTTT. Amino acid sequence: CASSQFPGARTEAFF.

This sequence joins TRBV10-3 and TRBJ2-5; tentatively, D is TRBD2 (5 bases). CDR3 length: 12 residues. V shed 10 bases and J shed 2 bases, with 11 bases lying between them. Germline V gives CDR1 ENHRY, CDR2 SYGVKD. The CDR3 sequence is CATSEEQETQYF. The CDR3, as DNA: TGTGCCACCTCGGAGGAGCAAGAGACCCAGTACTTC.

The V call is TRBV9, the J call TRBJ2-2; weak D call: TRBD1 (6 bases). V shed 4 bases and J shed 0 bases, with 10 bases lying between them. Germline V gene lookup returns CDR1 SGDLS and CDR2 YYNGEE. CDR3 size: 15 residues. CDR3 nucleotides: TGTGCCAGCAGCCCTGGGGGCACGAACACCGGGGAGCTGTTTTTT. The encoded protein is CASSPGGTNTGELFF.

The rearrangement uses TRBV9 and TRBJ1-4; D gene uncertain. The CDR3 contains 13 residues. Germline V gene sequence: CDR1 SGDLS, CDR2 YYNGEE. The V end was cut by 7 bases, the J end by 8 bases, with 15 bases between. The CDR3 here is CASGLRAGEKLFF. In nucleotides, the CDR3 is TGTGCCAGCGGGCTGCGGGCGGGAGAAAAACTGTTTTTT.

The chain combines TRBV11-2 with TRBJ2-1, with 9 bases identical to TRBD2. The germline gives CDR1 SGHAT, CDR2 FQNNGV. V was clipped by 3 bases and J by 5 bases; unmatched bases: 11. The CDR3 contains 17 residues. CDR3 sequence: CASSLAVLAGGDNEQFF. In nucleotides, the CDR3 is TGTGCCAGCAGCTTGGCGGTCCTGGCGGGGGGGGACAATGAGCAGTTCTTC.

This chain joins TRBV14 and TRBJ2-2; D not resolved. Trimming stripped 1 base from V and 6 bases from J, with 6 bases between. The CDR3 consists of 13 residues. Germline-derived CDR1 and CDR2 are SGHDN and FVKESK. The CDR3 bases are TGTGCCAGCAGCCAAGTAATGGCCGGGGAGCTGTTTTTT. Translating it yields CASSQVMAGELFF.

This rearrangement joins TRBV3-1 (or the pseudogene TRBV3-2) to TRBJ2-7; TRBD1 agrees at 8 bases. CDR3 size: 16 residues. With V trimmed by 4 bases and J by 5 bases, 13 bases remained unmatched. Germline V lookup: CDR1 LGHDT, CDR2 YNNKEL (reference sequence). Written as DNA, the CDR3 is TGTGCCAGCAGCCCTTGGAAGGGACAGGCAAACCACGAGCAGTACTTC. It yields the protein CASSPWKGQANHEQYF.

This clone occurred once. The chain recombines TRBV12-3 or TRBV12-4 with TRBJ2-7; D gene uncertain. The CDR3 runs to 13 residues. Trimming took 4 bases from V and 3 from J, leaving 10 bases between them. DNA for the CDR3: TGTGCCAGCAGTTCTCTTGGCGGCTACGAGCAGTACTTC. Protein sequence: CASSSLGGYEQYF.

Here the CDR3 DNA reads TGTGCCAGCAGTTTGACTAGCTCTGGAAACACCATATATTTT. Amino acids: CASSLTSSGNTIYF. This sequence joins TRBV2 and TRBJ1-3; D not resolved. CDR1 and CDR2 from the germline V gene are SNHLY and FYNNEI. The V and J ends lost 5 bases and 0 bases respectively, with 8 bases between them. The CDR3 is 14 residues long.

CDR3 in amino acids: CASSSARRGSYEQYF. As DNA, the CDR3 is TGTGCCAGCAGCTCCGCCCGGCGGGGCTCCTACGAGCAGTACTTC. This rearrangement joins TRBV5-8 to TRBJ2-7, with D tentatively TRBD2 (6 bases). Per germline, CDR1 SGHTS and CDR2 YDEGEE. The length of the CDR3 is 15 residues. Trimming removed 3 bases from V and 0 bases from J, with 13 bases in between.

Here the CDR3 DNA reads TGTGCCAGCAGTGCGGACACCTACAATGAGCAGTTCTTC. The encoded protein is CASSADTYNEQFF. The chain combines TRBV6-4 with TRBJ2-1; possibly TRBD1 for D (5 bases). V lost 4 bases and J 2 bases, leaving 6 bases between the germline ends. Germline V lookup: CDR1 MRHNA, CDR2 SNTAGT. The CDR3 runs 13 residues.